The TCR beta chain described here comes from a study of cytomegalovirus exposure and HLA in healthy donors. Overall study: Findings of an earlier analysis included over 95 million unique TCR beta sequences from 200 million or so T cells.

Germline V lookup: CDR1 SGHRS, CDR2 YFSETQ. This CDR3 has 15 residues. The ends lost 4 bases at V and 2 bases at J; junction bases unmatched: 8. Regarding this clone: The antigen is not known.

Findings of the study overall: Accurate prediction of HLA-A and HLA-B alleles (for most subjects) was reportedly achieved from TCR beta sequences.

Amplification used 60 Vbeta primers and 13 Jbeta primers. TCRdb keeps only in-frame clones here, not all; method: immunoSEQ multiplex PCR. The data show about 130,000 clones, with approximately 69% seen just once and 5.5% to 7% held by the top ten. Sequencing was performed on PBMCs. The TCR sequence derives from a middle-aged man in good health and CMV-seropositive. The chain employs TRBV5-1 and TRBJ2-5; 7 nucleotides line up with TRBD1. DNA for the CDR3: TGCGCCAGCAGCATCGAGGGGACAGTACAAGAGACCCAGTACTTC. Its protein is CASSIEGTVQETQYF.